What follows are 20 T cell receptor beta chains derived from one specimen sequenced in a study of blood T cell repertoires in COVID-19. Using immunoSEQ multiplex PCR, the repertoire was profiled, and TCRdb retains in-frame clones only, with some absent. The table records over 60,000 clones, roughly nine tenths of them present only once. The sequencing input was peripheral blood. These receptors all come from an older man with acute or convalescent COVID-19.

The rearrangement joins TRBV30 to TRBJ2-7, with 10 bases that match TRBD2. The CDR3 is made up of 16 amino acids. J gave up 5 bases and V 2 bases, and 12 bases lay outside the gene matches. Germline-derived CDR1 and CDR2 are GTSNPN and SVGIG (reference sequence). The DNA of the CDR3 is TGTGCCTGGAGTCGCGAGCGGGGGGGCCCCCTTGACGAGCAGTACTTC. This codes for CAWSRERGGPLDEQYF.

CDR3 DNA sequence: TGTGCCAGCAGCTTAGTATCGTCGGGAGGAAACACCATATATTTT. Encoded protein: CASSLVSSGGNTIYF. This chain connects TRBV7-8 to TRBJ1-3; D unclear. The germline V gene has CDR1 SGHVS and CDR2 FQNEAQ. V was pared by 1 base and J by 4 bases, with 11 bases between. There are 15 residues in the CDR3.

The chain couples TRBV2 to TRBJ2-1; perhaps TRBD2 as D (6 bases). The germline gives CDR1 SNHLY, CDR2 FYNNEI. V lost 1 base and J 3 bases, leaving 10 bases between the germline ends. The CDR3 consists of 15 residues. The CDR3 sequence is CASSEGGSGYNEQFF. In nucleotides, the CDR3 is TGTGCCAGCAGTGAAGGCGGTAGCGGCTACAATGAGCAGTTCTTC.

The chain combines TRBV27 with TRBJ2-4; 9 bases map to TRBD2. CDR3 size: 15 residues. Germline-derived CDR1 and CDR2 are MNHEY and SMNVEV (reference sequence). The J segment lost 1 base and the V segment lost 2 bases, leaving 0 bases of the junction unmatched. Here the CDR3 DNA reads TGTGCCAGCAGTTTAAGCGGGGGGGCCAAAAACATTCAGTACTTC. This gives the protein CASSLSGGAKNIQYF.

V and J are TRBV5-1 and TRBJ2-7, with D tentatively TRBD2 (6 bases). The CDR3 loop spans 14 amino acids. Germline loops: CDR1 SGHRS, CDR2 YFSETQ. V was trimmed by 3 bases and J by 1 base, leaving 11 bases between them. The CDR3 region is CASSSGDGSYEQYF. The CDR3 region has the DNA TGCGCCAGCAGCTCGGGGGACGGTTCCTACGAGCAGTACTTC.

The chain recombines TRBV9 with TRBJ2-1; D might be TRBD2 (6 bases). The CDR3 loop spans 14 amino acids. The V gene lost 2 bases and the J gene lost 10 bases, with 16 bases spanning the gap. CDR1 and CDR2 from the germline V gene are SGDLS and YYNGEE. CDR3 protein: CASSVGLGGSEQFF. In nucleotides, the CDR3 is TGTGCCAGCAGCGTGGGGCTCGGAGGGTCCGAGCAGTTCTTC. Together with reference TRBV9 and TRBJ2-1, the CDR3 gives the full variable domain: DSGVTQTPKHLITATGQRVTLRCSPRSGDLSVYWYQQSLDQGLQFLIQYYNGEERAKGNILERFSAQQFPDLHSELNLSSLELGDSALYFCASSVGLGGSEQFFGPGTRLTVL.

In its sample, this clone was seen once. CDR3 sequence: CASSMGQYTDTQYF. CDR3 DNA sequence: TGTGCCAGCAGCATGGGACAGTACACAGATACGCAGTATTTT. The J gene is TRBJ2-3, the V gene TRBV6-5; TRBD1 agrees at 7 bases. Trimming removed 6 bases from V and 2 bases from J; junction bases left unmatched: 5. The CDR3 has 14 amino acids. The V gene's germline CDR1 is MNHEY and CDR2 SVGAGI.

This chain connects TRBV5-4 to TRBJ2-5; no clear D gene. V lost 3 bases and J lost 4, with 19 bases in between. Germline values: CDR1 SGHNT, CDR2 YYREEE (reference sequence). The CDR3 is 16 residues long. For the CDR3, the DNA is TGTGCCAGCAGCTCGAAAATTTCCAGAGGAGCAGAGACCCAGTACTTC. Encoded protein: CASSSKISRGAETQYF.

The chain links TRBV21-1 to TRBJ1-5; TRBD1, as called in the table, went unchecked against the DNA. TRBV21-1 counts as a pseudogene. The CDR3 contains 16 residues. The CDR3 spells CASSIPPGQAGGPQHF. In nucleotides, the CDR3 is TGTGCCAGCAGCATCCCCCCGGGACAGGCCGGGGGGCCCCAGCATTTT.

V usage is TRBV19 and J usage is TRBJ1-4; weak D call: TRBD1 (5 bases). CDR1 is LNHDA, CDR2 SQIVND, per germline (reference sequence). The CDR3 runs to 14 residues. V was cut by 10 bases and J by 8 bases, with 20 bases left in between. CDR3 DNA sequence: TGTGCCACCAAAGCGGGGGGTCGAGGGGAAAAACTGTTTTTT. Residues: CATKAGGRGEKLFF.

This clone has just a few counts. The chain is built from TRBV19 and TRBJ1-2; D not certain. Germline V gene sequence: CDR1 LNHDA, CDR2 SQIVND (reference sequence). This CDR3 comprises 16 residues. V dropped 7 bases and J dropped 5 bases, with 23 bases sitting between them. CDR3 protein: CASTLQGRFGGYGYTF. The DNA for the CDR3 is TGTGCCAGTACCCTCCAAGGGCGGTTTGGCGGGTATGGCTACACCTTC.

The chain recombines TRBV19 with TRBJ2-2; perhaps TRBD2 as D (6 bases). With 0 bases removed from V and 4 bases from J, the gap between germline ends came to 15 bases. This CDR3 comprises 17 residues. From germline, CDR1 is LNHDA and CDR2 SQIVND (reference sequence). The CDR3 spells CASSIDSGRGGTGELFF. CDR3 in DNA: TGTGCCAGTAGTATAGATAGCGGCCGGGGCGGCACCGGGGAGCTGTTTTTT. Drawing the rest from reference TRBV19 and TRBJ2-2, the complete variable domain is DGGITQSPKYLFRKEGQNVTLSCEQNLNHDAMYWYRQDPGQGLRLIYYSQIVNDFQKGDIAEGYSVSREKKESFPLTVTSAQKNPTAFYLCASSIDSGRGGTGELFFGEGSRLTVL.

This clone was picked up a small number of times. The chain employs TRBV10-3 and TRBJ2-2; D possibly corresponds to TRBD1 (6 bases). Per germline, CDR1 ENHRY and CDR2 SYGVKD. With 3 bases removed from V and 2 bases from J, the gap between germline ends came to 10 bases. This CDR3 has 15 amino acids. CDR3 in amino acids: CAISDSGANTGELFF. Written as DNA, the CDR3 is TGTGCCATCAGTGATTCAGGGGCAAACACCGGGGAGCTGTTTTTT.

The V and J genes are TRBV25-1 and TRBJ2-3; weak D call: TRBD1 (6 bases). Germline-derived CDR1 and CDR2 are MGHDK and SYGVNS. The CDR3 length is 16 residues. The V end was cut by 7 bases, the J end by 0 bases, with 17 bases between. The CDR3 bases are TGTGCCAGCACCTCCCCAACCAGGGGCAGCACAGATACGCAGTATTTT. Protein sequence: CASTSPTRGSTDTQYF.

The DNA for the CDR3 is TGTGCCACCCGAGGTGCGAACACCGGGGAGCTGTTTTTT. Translated, it gives CATRGANTGELFF. V gene TRBV12-3 or TRBV12-4 combines with J gene TRBJ2-2; D remains unclear. CDR3 length: 13 amino acids. V gave up 10 bases and J gave up 0 bases, with 9 bases separating them.

The rearrangement joins TRBV5-4 to TRBJ2-3; D is possibly TRBD2 (5 bases). CDR1 is SGHNT and CDR2 is YYREEE in the germline V gene (reference sequence). V was clipped by 3 bases and J by 7 bases, with 9 bases between them. This CDR3 spans 12 amino acids. The CDR3 DNA reads as TGTGCCAGCAGCTCCGGAGGTTATACGCAGTATTTT. Protein: CASSSGGYTQYF.

J is TRBJ2-1 and V is TRBV7-2; D call uncertain. V was clipped by 0 bases and J by 5 bases, with 8 bases between them. CDR1 SGHTA and CDR2 FQGNSA come from the germline V gene. This CDR3 has 14 residues. In DNA form, the CDR3 reads TGTGCCAGCAGCTTAGCGTATAGAGACAATGAGCAGTTCTTC. Residues: CASSLAYRDNEQFF.

This clone turned up a few times. This sequence joins TRBV19 and TRBJ2-1; D possibly corresponds to TRBD2 (7 bases). Germline V CDR1 and CDR2: LNHDA, SQIVND (reference sequence). The CDR3 sequence is 15 residues long. The V and J ends lost 7 bases and 6 bases respectively, with 19 bases between them. The DNA of the CDR3 is TGTGCCAGTAAAGTAGGGGGGGTGAGAGCCAATGAGCAGTTCTTC. This encodes CASKVGGVRANEQFF.

This sequence joins TRBV10-2 and TRBJ1-3; D is ambiguous. CDR1 WSHSY and CDR2 SAAADI come from the germline V gene. V shed 2 bases and J shed 0 bases, with 11 bases lying between them. The CDR3 is 16 amino acids. CDR3 bases: TGCGCCAGCAGTGAGATGTATCCGAGCTCTGGAAACACCATATATTTT. Amino acids: CASSEMYPSSGNTIYF.

The genes are TRBV18 and TRBJ1-5; 7 nucleotides align to TRBD1. Trimming took 4 bases from V and 3 from J; bases not matched to a gene: 3. From germline, CDR1 is KGHSH and CDR2 LQKENI. The CDR3 covers 14 residues. CDR3 residues: CASSRQGNNQPQHF. CDR3 DNA: TGTGCCAGCTCACGACAGGGTAACAATCAGCCCCAGCATTTT.